This passage covers 18 T cell receptor beta chains from one sample sequenced in a study of beta chain features in type 1 diabetes (dated by TCRdb to 2017 to 2018). Library preparation employed the immunoSEQ multiplex PCR assay. The High Capacity cDNA Reverse Transcription Kit was used to reverse transcribe all of the isolated RNA, meaning that expressed TCRB transcripts were what got sequenced. Sourced from immuneACCESS, this table was stored by TCRdb with only in-frame sequences that have V and J called. A share of the clones is absent; for the studies checked, an unresolved V gene accounts for under half, and the remainder has no known explanation. Recorded for this sample are 150,000 or so clones; 7.5% to 10% of them occurred a single time. The top ten clones comprise over 2% of the sample. The sequencing input was central memory CD4+ T cells from blood. The receptors here all came from a woman aged 18-29 years in good health.

This chain joins TRBV5-1 and TRBJ2-7; 9 bases match TRBD2. Germline loops: CDR1 SGHRS, CDR2 YFSETQ. This CDR3 has 14 residues. J was trimmed by 2 bases and V by 0 bases; bases with no gene match: 0. The CDR3 DNA follows: TGCGCCAGCAGCTTGGTAGCGGGGGCCTACGAGCAGTACTTC. Its protein product is CASSLVAGAYEQYF.

This chain connects TRBV5-1 to TRBJ2-3, with 9 bases lining up with TRBD2. In germline, CDR1 is SGHRS, CDR2 YFSETQ. This CDR3 region has 15 residues. J was trimmed by 6 bases and V by 0 bases; bases with no gene match: 5. CDR3 loop: CASSLDVAGADTQYF. CDR3 bases: TGCGCCAGCAGCTTGGATGTAGCGGGAGCGGATACGCAGTATTTT.

A few counts support this clone. This chain connects TRBV15 to TRBJ1-1; 10 positions agree with TRBD1. The CDR3 is made up of 15 amino acids. Germline CDR1 and CDR2: LNHNV and YYDKDF (reference sequence). The trim removed 0 bases at V and 3 bases at J, leaving 1 base unmatched. CDR3 in DNA: TGTGCCACCAGCAGAGAGGGACAGGGGTACACTGAAGCTTTCTTT. Translation gives CATSREGQGYTEAFF.

This clone was counted between two and nine times. The chain links TRBV7-6 to TRBJ1-4, with unresolved D. This CDR3 region has 13 residues. CDR1 and CDR2 (germline): SGHVS, FNYEAQ. V was cut by 7 bases and J by 3 bases, with 9 bases left in between. The CDR3 region is CASMRGPNEKLFF. In DNA form, the CDR3 reads TGTGCCAGCATGCGGGGTCCTAATGAAAAACTGTTTTTT.

The chain couples TRBV7-2 to TRBJ2-5; D is uncertain. The CDR3 runs to 15 residues. From germline, CDR1 is SGHTA and CDR2 FQGNSA. V was shortened by 1 base and J by 0 bases, with 9 bases between the two germline ends. This CDR3 is CASSLGLRYQETQYF. The CDR3 bases are TGTGCCAGCAGCTTAGGTCTGCGGTACCAAGAGACCCAGTACTTC.

This clone was seen only a few times. The CDR3 region is CASSFEGGGKLFF. The CDR3 region has the DNA TGTGCCAGCAGCTTTGAAGGGGGCGGAAAACTGTTTTTT. The chain is built from TRBV5-6 and TRBJ1-4, with 7 bases matching TRBD1. This CDR3 is built from 13 residues. The junction had 5 bases not matched to a gene; V was cut back by 2 bases and J by 10 bases. The germline V gene has CDR1 SGHDT and CDR2 YYEEEE.

This clone was detected ten times or more. This chain connects TRBV2 to TRBJ1-1; no definite D call. Trimming stripped 4 bases from V and 4 bases from J, with 10 bases between. Germline values: CDR1 SNHLY, CDR2 FYNNEI. This CDR3 contains 13 residues. In nucleotides, the CDR3 is TGTGCCAGCAGTGGGGAGGCTGGCACTGAAGCTTTCTTT. Residues: CASSGEAGTEAFF. The entire variable domain, with the rest obtained from reference TRBV2 and TRBJ1-1, is as follows: EPEVTQTPSHQVTQMGQEVILRCVPISNHLYFYWYRQILGQKVEFLVSFYNNEISEKSEIFDDQFSVERPDGSNFTLKIRSTKLEDSAMYFCASSGEAGTEAFFGQGTRLTVV.

This clone has only a few counts. The rearrangement joins TRBV7-6 to TRBJ2-7; 10 bases are shared with TRBD2. Trimming removed 4 bases from V and 3 bases from J; junction bases left unmatched: 15. Germline CDR1 is SGHVS and CDR2 is FNYEAQ. This CDR3 spans 18 amino acids. CDR3 protein: CASSSNLAGVNIGYEQYF. The DNA for the CDR3 is TGTGCCAGCAGCTCTAATCTAGCGGGAGTAAATATTGGCTACGAGCAGTACTTC.

The chain recombines TRBV6-1 with TRBJ1-1; D is undetermined. V was cut by 1 base and J by 5 bases, with 14 bases left in between. The CDR3 is made up of 15 amino acids. In germline, CDR1 is MNHNS, CDR2 SASEGT. CDR3 protein: CASSEDGSSGTEAFF. In nucleotides, the CDR3 is TGTGCCAGCAGTGAAGACGGCTCCTCCGGGACTGAAGCTTTCTTT.

J is TRBJ2-7 and V is TRBV21-1; the table's D call, TRBD1, was not checked against the DNA. TRBV21-1 is classified as a pseudogene. CDR3 length: 17 residues. The CDR3 sequence: CASSKDLMEQKSYEQYF. CDR3 DNA: TGTGCCAGCAGCAAAGACCTTATGGAACAGAAGTCCTACGAGCAGTACTTC.

The table lists this clone with a few counts. V usage is TRBV11-3 and J usage is TRBJ1-1; D remains ambiguous. Germline V gives CDR1 SGHNT, CDR2 YENEEA. V shed 7 bases and J shed 4 bases, with 19 bases lying between them. The CDR3 spans 15 residues. The CDR3 DNA follows: TGTGCCAGCAACCAAGGGCCCGGGGATGGCACTGAAGCTTTCTTT. It is translated as CASNQGPGDGTEAFF.

The chain joins TRBV15 to TRBJ2-7, with D possibly TRBD2 on 6 matching bases. CDR1 and CDR2 (germline): LNHNV, YYDKDF (reference sequence). This CDR3 has 13 amino acids. Trimming shortened V by 3 bases and J by 7 bases, and 13 bases separated the two germline ends. The CDR3 region has the DNA TGTGCCACCAGCAGGGAGCCCGCGGGGGAGCAGTACTTC. Translation: CATSREPAGEQYF.

The rearrangement joins TRBV30 to TRBJ2-1, with TRBD2 matching over 14 bases. After removal of 0 bases from V and 7 bases from J, the junction contained 5 bases not matched to a gene. There are 16 residues in the CDR3. CDR1 is GTSNPN and CDR2 is SVGIG in the germline V gene (reference sequence). The CDR3 is CAWSVPGLAGVNEQFF. The CDR3 DNA is TGTGCCTGGAGTGTACCGGGACTAGCGGGAGTTAATGAGCAGTTCTTC.

The chain employs TRBV7-2 and TRBJ1-2; D is possibly TRBD1 (5 bases). V was cut by 5 bases and J by 4 bases, with 11 bases left in between. Germline V gives CDR1 SGHTA, CDR2 FQGNSA. The CDR3 loop spans 13 amino acids. CDR3 amino acids: CASSPRGSYGYTF. The CDR3 DNA is TGTGCCAGCAGCCCAAGGGGTTCCTATGGCTACACCTTC.

This clone was detected many times. CDR3 protein: CASSQVKGLPNSPLHF. DNA of the CDR3: TGCGCCAGCAGCCAAGTCAAGGGACTACCTAATTCACCCCTCCACTTT. The chain couples TRBV4-3 to TRBJ1-6, with TRBD1 as a possible D gene (5 bases). V lost 1 base to trimming and J lost 6 bases, with 13 bases between them. CDR1 and CDR2 from the germline V gene are LGHNA and YSLEER. The CDR3 spans 16 residues.

This clone was detected once. V gene TRBV6-5 combines with J gene TRBJ1-2; 8 bases are shared with TRBD1. Germline V gene data show CDR1 as MNHEY and CDR2 as SVGAGI. V was pared by 0 bases and J by 8 bases, with 8 bases of the junction left unmatched. The CDR3 extends over 15 amino acids. CDR3 bases: TGTGCCAGCAGTTACTCAGACGGACAGGGTGAGGGCTACACCTTC. Encoded protein: CASSYSDGQGEGYTF.

There are a few counts of this clone. The rearrangement joins TRBV11-1 to TRBJ2-7; maybe TRBD2 (6 bases). Trimming took 5 bases from V and 9 from J, leaving 17 bases between them. CDR3 size: 13 residues. The germline V gene has CDR1 SGHAT and CDR2 FQDESV (reference sequence). The CDR3 DNA follows: TGTGCCAGCAGCCCGGACACGTCCGGGGGGCAGTACTTC. Protein sequence: CASSPDTSGGQYF.

The chain uses TRBV11-2 and TRBJ2-7; 8 bases align to TRBD2. The J segment lost 2 bases and the V segment lost 6 bases, leaving 9 bases of the junction unmatched. Per the germline V gene, CDR1 is SGHAT and CDR2 is FQNNGV. The CDR3 contains 15 residues. The CDR3 DNA reads as TGTGCCAGCAGTTTGGGCGGGGGGCAGACCTACGAGCAGTACTTC. Amino acid sequence: CASSLGGGQTYEQYF.